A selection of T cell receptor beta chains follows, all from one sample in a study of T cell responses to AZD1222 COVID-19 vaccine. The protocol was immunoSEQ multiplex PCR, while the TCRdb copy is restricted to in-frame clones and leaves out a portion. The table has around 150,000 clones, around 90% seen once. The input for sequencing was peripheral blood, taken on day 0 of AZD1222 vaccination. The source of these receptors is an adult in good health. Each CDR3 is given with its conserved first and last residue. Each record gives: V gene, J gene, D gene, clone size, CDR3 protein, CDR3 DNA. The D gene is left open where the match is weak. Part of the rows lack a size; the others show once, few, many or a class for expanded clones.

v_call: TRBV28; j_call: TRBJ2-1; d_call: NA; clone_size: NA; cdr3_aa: CASTQIQAQGYDEQFF; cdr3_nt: TGTGCCAGCACTCAAATCCAGGCCCAGGGGTACGATGAGCAGTTCTTC
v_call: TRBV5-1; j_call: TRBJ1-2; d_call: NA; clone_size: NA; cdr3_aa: CASSPGTVYYLNYGYTF; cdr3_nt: TGCGCCAGCAGCCCCGGGACCGTTTATTACCTTAACTATGGCTACACCTTC
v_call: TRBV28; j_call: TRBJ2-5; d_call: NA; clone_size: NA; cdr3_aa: CASSNGETQYF; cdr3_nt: TGTGCCAGCAGTAACGGAGAGACCCAGTACTTC
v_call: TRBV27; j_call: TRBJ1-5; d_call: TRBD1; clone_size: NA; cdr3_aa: CASGQGVAPQHF; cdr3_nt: TGTGCCAGCGGGCAGGGGGTTGCGCCCCAGCATTTT
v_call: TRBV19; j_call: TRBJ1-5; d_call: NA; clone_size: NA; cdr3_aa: CASTTTHSPGPSNQPQHF; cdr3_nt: TGTGCCAGTACTACGACCCACTCGCCGGGCCCTAGCAATCAGCCCCAGCATTTT
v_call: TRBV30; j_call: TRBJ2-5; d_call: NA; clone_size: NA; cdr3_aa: CAWETRVGKTQYF; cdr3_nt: TGTGCCTGGGAGACTAGGGTGGGAAAGACCCAGTACTTC
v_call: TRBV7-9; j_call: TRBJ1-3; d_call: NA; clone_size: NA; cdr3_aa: CASSPLRDGNTIYF; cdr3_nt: TGTGCCAGCAGCCCTCTAAGGGACGGAAACACCATATATTTT
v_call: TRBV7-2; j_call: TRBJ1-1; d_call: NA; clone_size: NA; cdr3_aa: CASSLVQTTEAFF; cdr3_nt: TGTGCCAGCAGCTTAGTACAGACCACTGAAGCTTTCTTT
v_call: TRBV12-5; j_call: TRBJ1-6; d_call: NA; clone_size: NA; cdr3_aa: CASGLEAKNSPLHF; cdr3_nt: TGTGCTAGTGGTTTGGAAGCGAAAAATTCACCCCTCCACTTT
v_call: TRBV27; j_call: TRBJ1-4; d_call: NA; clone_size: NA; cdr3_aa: CASSFNRVGANEKLFF; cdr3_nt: TGTGCCAGCAGTTTTAACAGGGTGGGAGCTAATGAAAAACTGTTTTTT
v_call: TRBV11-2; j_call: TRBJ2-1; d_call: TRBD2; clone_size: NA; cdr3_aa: CASSPSGTSGSYNEQFF; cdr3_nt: TGTGCCAGCAGCCCCAGCGGGACTAGCGGCTCCTACAATGAGCAGTTCTTC
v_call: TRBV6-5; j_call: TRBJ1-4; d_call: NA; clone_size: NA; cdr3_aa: CASSSPGRFEKLFF; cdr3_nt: TGTGCCAGCAGTTCTCCGGGCCGGTTTGAAAAACTGTTTTTT
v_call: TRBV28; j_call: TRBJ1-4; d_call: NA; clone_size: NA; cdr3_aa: CASREGGGKLFF; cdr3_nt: TGTGCCAGCAGAGAGGGGGGGGGAAAACTGTTTTTT
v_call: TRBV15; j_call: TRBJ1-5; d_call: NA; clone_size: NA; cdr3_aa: CATELGGNPNQPQHF; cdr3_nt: TGTGCCACCGAGCTAGGGGGAAACCCTAATCAGCCCCAGCATTTT
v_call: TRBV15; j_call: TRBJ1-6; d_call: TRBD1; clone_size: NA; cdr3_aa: CATSEDRTGGSPLHF; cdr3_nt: TGTGCCACCAGCGAGGACAGGACAGGTGGTTCACCCCTCCACTTT
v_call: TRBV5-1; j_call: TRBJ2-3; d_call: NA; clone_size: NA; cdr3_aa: CASSQALTDTQYF; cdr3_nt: TGCGCCAGCAGTCAGGCGCTGACAGATACGCAGTATTTT
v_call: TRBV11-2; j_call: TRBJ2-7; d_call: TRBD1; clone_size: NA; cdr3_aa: CASSLDRDRGYEQYF; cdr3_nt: TGTGCCAGCAGCTTAGATCGGGACAGGGGATACGAGCAGTACTTC
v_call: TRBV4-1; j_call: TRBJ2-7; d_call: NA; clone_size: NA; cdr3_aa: CASSQDMGPLEQYF; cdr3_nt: TGCGCCAGCAGCCAAGATATGGGACCTCTCGAGCAGTACTTC
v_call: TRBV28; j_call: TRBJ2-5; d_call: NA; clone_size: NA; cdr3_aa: CASSLKSERRQETQYF; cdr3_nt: TGTGCCAGCAGTTTGAAGTCCGAACGGCGGCAAGAGACCCAGTACTTC
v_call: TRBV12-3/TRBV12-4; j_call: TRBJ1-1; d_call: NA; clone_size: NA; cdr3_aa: CASSQTAGTEAFF; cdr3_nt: TGTGCCAGCAGTCAGACAGCAGGGACTGAAGCTTTCTTT
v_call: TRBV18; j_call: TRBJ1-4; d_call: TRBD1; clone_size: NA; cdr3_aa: CASSLGQDLKGRMFF; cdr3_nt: TGTGCCAGCTCACTTGGACAGGACCTTAAGGGGAGGATGTTTTTT
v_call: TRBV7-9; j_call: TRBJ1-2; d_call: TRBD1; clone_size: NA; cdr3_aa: CASSLEQGAYGYTF; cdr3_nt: TGTGCCAGCAGCTTAGAACAGGGGGCCTATGGCTACACCTTC
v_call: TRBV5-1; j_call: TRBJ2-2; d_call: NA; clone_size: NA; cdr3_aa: CASSLVADGTGELFF; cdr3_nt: TGCGCCAGCAGCTTGGTGGCAGACGGAACCGGGGAGCTGTTTTTT
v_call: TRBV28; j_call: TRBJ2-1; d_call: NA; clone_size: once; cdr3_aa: CASSSNSLANPYNEQFF; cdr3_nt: TGTGCCAGCAGTTCCAACTCTCTAGCAAACCCCTACAATGAGCAGTTCTTC
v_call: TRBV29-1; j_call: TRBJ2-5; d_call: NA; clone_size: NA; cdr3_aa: CSVEDEGLLPETQYF; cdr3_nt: TGCAGCGTTGAAGATGAGGGCCTACTCCCAGAGACCCAGTACTTC
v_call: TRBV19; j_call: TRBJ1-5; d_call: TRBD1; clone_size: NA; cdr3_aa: CASRTGTAGNQPQHF; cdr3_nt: TGTGCCAGCAGGACAGGGACCGCCGGCAATCAGCCCCAGCATTTT
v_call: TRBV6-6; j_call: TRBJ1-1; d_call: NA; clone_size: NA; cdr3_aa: CASKDPGHGTEAFF; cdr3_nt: TGTGCCAGCAAGGATCCCGGGCACGGCACTGAAGCTTTCTTT
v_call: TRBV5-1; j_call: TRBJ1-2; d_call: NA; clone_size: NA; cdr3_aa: CASSLVEGSEYGYTF; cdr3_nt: TGCGCCAGCAGCTTGGTGGAGGGCTCGGAATATGGCTACACCTTC
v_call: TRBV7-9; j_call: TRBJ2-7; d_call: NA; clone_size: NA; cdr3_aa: CASSRWIGDRIYEQYF; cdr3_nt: TGTGCCAGCAGCCGTTGGATCGGGGACCGAATCTACGAGCAGTACTTC
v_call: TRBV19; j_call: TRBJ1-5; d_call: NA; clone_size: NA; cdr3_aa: CASREGRTNNQPQHF; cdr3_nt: TGTGCCAGTAGAGAGGGACGGACAAACAATCAGCCCCAGCATTTT
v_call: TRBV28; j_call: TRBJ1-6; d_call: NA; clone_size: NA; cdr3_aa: CASSWISNSPLHF; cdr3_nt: TGTGCCAGCAGCTGGATTTCCAATTCACCCCTCCACTTT